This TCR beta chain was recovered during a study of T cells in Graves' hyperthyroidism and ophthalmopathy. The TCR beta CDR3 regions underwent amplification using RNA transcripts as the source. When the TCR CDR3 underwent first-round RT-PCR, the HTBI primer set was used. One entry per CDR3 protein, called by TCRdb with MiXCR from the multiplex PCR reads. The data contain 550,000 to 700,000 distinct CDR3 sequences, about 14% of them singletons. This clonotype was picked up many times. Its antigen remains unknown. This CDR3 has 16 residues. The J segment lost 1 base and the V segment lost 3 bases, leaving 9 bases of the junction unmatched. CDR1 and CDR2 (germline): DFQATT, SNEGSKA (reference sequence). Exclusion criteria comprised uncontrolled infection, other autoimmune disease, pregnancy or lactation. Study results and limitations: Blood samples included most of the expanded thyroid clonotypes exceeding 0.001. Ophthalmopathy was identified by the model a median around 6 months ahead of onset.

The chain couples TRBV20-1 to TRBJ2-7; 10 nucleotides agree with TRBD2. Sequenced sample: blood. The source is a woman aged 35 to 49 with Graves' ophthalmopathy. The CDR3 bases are TGCAGTGCTAGTGTAGCGGGAGGAAGTCGGTCCTACGAGCAGTACTTC. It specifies CSASVAGGSRSYEQYF.